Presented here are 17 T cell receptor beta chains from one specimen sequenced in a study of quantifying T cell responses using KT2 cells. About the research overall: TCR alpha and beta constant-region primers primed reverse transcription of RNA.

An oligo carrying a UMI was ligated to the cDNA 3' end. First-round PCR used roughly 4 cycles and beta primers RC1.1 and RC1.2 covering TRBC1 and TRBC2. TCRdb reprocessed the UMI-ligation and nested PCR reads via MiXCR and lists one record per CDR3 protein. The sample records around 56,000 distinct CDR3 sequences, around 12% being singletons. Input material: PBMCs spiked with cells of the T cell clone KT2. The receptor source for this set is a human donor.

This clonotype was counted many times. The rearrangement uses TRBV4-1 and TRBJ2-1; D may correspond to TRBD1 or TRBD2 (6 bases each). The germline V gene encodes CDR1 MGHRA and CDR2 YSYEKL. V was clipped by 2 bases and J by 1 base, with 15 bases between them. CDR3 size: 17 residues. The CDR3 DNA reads TGCGCCAGCAGCCAACGCCCTCGGGGGCTGTCCTACAATGAGCAGTTCTTC. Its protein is CASSQRPRGLSYNEQFF.

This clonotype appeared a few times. The CDR3 bases are TGCAGTGCTAGAGTCGGCGGGGAGCTGTTTTTT. It specifies CSARVGGELFF. The V and J genes are TRBV20-1 and TRBJ2-2; D remains ambiguous. The CDR3 length is 11 residues. The V gene's germline CDR1 is DFQATT and CDR2 SNEGSKA (reference sequence). V was shortened by 1 base and J by 7 bases, with 4 bases between the two germline ends.

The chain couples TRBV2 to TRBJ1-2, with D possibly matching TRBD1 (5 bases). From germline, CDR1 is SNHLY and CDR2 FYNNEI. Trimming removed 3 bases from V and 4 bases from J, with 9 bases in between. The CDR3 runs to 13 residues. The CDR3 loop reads CASSDRAGYGYTF. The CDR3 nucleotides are TGTGCCAGCAGTGACAGGGCCGGCTATGGCTACACCTTC.

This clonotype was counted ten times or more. The CDR3, as DNA: TGTGCCAGCAGTAGGGTGAACACTGAAGCTTTCTTT. Translation gives CASSRVNTEAFF. This chain joins TRBV6-5 and TRBJ1-1; D ambiguous. The CDR3 loop spans 12 amino acids. The V and J ends lost 5 bases and 0 bases respectively, with 4 bases between them. Per germline, CDR1 MNHEY and CDR2 SVGAGI.

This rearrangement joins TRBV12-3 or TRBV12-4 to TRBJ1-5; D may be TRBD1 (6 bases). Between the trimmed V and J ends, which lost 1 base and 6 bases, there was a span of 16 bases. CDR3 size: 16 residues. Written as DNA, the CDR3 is TGTGCCAGCAGTTTAGGGGCCCCCTACAGGGTTCAGCCCCAGCATTTT. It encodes CASSLGAPYRVQPQHF.

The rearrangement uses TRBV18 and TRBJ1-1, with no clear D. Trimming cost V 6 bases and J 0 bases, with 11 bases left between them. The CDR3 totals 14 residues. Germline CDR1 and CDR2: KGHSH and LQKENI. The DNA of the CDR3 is TGTGCCAGCTCCCGATCCAGCATGAACACTGAAGCTTTCTTT. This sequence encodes CASSRSSMNTEAFF.

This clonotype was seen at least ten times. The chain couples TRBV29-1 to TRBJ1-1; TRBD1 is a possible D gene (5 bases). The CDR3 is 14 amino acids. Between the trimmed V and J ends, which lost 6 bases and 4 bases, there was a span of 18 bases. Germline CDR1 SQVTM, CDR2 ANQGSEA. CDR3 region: CSVSSGTDVTEAFF. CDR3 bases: TGCAGCGTATCGTCTGGGACGGATGTCACTGAAGCTTTCTTT.

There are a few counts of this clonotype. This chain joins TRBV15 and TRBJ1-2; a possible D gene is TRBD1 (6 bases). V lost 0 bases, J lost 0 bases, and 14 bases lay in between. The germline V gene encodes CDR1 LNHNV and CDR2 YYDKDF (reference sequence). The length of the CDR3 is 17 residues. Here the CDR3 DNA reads TGTGCCACCAGCAGAGATATCGTTAGGGGGACTAACTATGGCTACACCTTC. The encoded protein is CATSRDIVRGTNYGYTF.

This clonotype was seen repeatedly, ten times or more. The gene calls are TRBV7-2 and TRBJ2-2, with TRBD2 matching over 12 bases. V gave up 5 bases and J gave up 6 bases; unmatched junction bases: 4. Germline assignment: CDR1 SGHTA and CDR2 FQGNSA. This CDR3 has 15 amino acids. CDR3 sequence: CASSMTSGSPGELFF. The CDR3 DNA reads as TGTGCCAGCAGCATGACTAGCGGGAGTCCCGGGGAGCTGTTTTTT.

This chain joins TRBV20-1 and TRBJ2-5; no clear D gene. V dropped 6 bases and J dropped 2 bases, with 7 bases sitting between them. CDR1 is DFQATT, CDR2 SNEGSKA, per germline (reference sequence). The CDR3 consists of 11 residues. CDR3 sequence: CSANKQETQYF. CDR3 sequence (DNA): TGCAGTGCCAACAAACAAGAGACCCAGTACTTC.

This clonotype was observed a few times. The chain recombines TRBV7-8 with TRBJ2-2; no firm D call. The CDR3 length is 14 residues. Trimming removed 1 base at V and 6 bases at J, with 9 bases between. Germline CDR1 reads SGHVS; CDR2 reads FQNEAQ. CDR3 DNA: TGTGCCAGCAGCTTAGTTGAGGTTCCCGGGGAGCTGTTTTTT. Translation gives CASSLVEVPGELFF.

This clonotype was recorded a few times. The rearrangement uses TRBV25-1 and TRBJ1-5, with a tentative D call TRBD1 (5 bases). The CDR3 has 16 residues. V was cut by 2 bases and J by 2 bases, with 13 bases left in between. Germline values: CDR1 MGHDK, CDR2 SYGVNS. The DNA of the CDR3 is TGTGCCAGCAGTGAACGGGACGGTGGAGGCAATCAGCCCCAGCATTTT. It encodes CASSERDGGGNQPQHF.

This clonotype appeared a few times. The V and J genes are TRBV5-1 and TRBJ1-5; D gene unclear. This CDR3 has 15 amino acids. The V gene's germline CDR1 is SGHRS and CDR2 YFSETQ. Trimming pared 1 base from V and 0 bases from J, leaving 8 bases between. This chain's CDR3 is CASSLTGYSNQPQHF. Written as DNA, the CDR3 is TGCGCCAGCAGCTTGACGGGATATAGCAATCAGCCCCAGCATTTT.

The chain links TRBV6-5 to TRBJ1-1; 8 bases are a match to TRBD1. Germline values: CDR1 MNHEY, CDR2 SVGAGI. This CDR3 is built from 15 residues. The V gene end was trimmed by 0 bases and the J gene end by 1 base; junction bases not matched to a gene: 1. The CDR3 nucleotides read TGTGCCAGCAGTTACTCTCAGGGGGCGAACACTGAAGCTTTCTTT. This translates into CASSYSQGANTEAFF.

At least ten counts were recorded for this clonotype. The CDR3 region is CASSPGPGGYEQYF. The CDR3 coding sequence is TGTGCCAGCAGTCCGGGACCCGGGGGGTACGAGCAGTACTTC. J is TRBJ2-7 and V is TRBV7-9, with 7 bases that match TRBD2. CDR3 size: 14 residues. CDR1 and CDR2 from the germline V gene are SEHNR and FQNEAQ (reference sequence). Germline trimming cut 6 bases from V and 4 bases from J; bases unmatched to any gene: 9. The complete variable domain, with remaining parts taken from reference TRBV7-9 and TRBJ2-7, reads DTGVSQNPRHKITKRGQNVTFRCDPISEHNRLYWYRQTLGQGPEFLTYFQNEAQLEKSRLLSDRFSAERPKGSFSTLEIQRTEQGDSAMYLCASSPGPGGYEQYFGPGTRLTVT.

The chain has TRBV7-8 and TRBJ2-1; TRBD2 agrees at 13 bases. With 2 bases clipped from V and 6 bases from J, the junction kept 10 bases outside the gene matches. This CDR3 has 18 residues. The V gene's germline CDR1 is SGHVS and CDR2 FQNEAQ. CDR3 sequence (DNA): TGTGCCAGCAGCTTATATCGGACTAGCGGGAGTCAGGCCAATGAGCAGTTCTTC. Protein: CASSLYRTSGSQANEQFF.

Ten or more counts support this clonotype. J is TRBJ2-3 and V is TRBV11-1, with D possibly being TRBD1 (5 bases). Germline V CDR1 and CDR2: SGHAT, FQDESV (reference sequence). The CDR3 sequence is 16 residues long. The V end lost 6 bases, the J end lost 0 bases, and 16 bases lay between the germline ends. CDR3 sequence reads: CASSRRGLESTDTQYF. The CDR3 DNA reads TGTGCCAGCAGTAGAAGGGGCCTGGAAAGCACAGATACGCAGTATTTT.